A selection of T cell receptor beta chains follows, all from one sample in a study of blood T cell repertoires in COVID-19. Here immunoSEQ multiplex PCR was the method, and the copy in TCRdb shows in-frame clones only, minus some. The repertoire has about 150,000 clones, 75% to 90% of them found once; the top ten carry 3%. Material: peripheral blood. These receptors were collected from a woman in her sixties or seventies with active COVID-19. Both conserved end residues are part of each CDR3. The order of the fields is clone size, J gene, CDR3 length, V gene, D gene, CDR3 protein, CDR3 DNA. The D gene is left open where the match is weak. Where a row states a size, it is once, few, many or the class of an expanded clone; other rows omit it.

clone size: NA
J gene: TRBJ2-5
CDR3 length: 13
V gene: TRBV19
D gene: NA
CDR3 protein: CASSPQGRQTQYF
CDR3 DNA: TGTGCCAGTAGTCCACAGGGCAGGCAGACCCAGTACTTC

clone size: NA
J gene: TRBJ1-2
CDR3 length: 15
V gene: TRBV5-1
D gene: NA
CDR3 protein: CASSPRSAGHYGYTF
CDR3 DNA: TGCGCCAGCAGCCCCCGGTCGGCAGGGCACTATGGCTACACCTTC

clone size: NA
J gene: TRBJ1-5
CDR3 length: 13
V gene: TRBV30
D gene: NA
CDR3 protein: CAWSPRLYEAQHF
CDR3 DNA: TGTGCCTGGAGCCCGAGGCTGTACGAGGCCCAGCATTTT

clone size: NA
J gene: TRBJ2-5
CDR3 length: 15
V gene: TRBV7-7
D gene: TRBD2
CDR3 protein: CASSSLAGGGETQYF
CDR3 DNA: TGTGCCAGCAGCTCCTTAGCGGGAGGGGGAGAGACCCAGTACTTC

clone size: once
J gene: TRBJ1-4
CDR3 length: 16
V gene: TRBV15
D gene: NA
CDR3 protein: CATSRAMGSYNEKLFF
CDR3 DNA: TGTGCCACCAGCAGAGCAATGGGCAGTTATAATGAAAAACTGTTTTTT

clone size: NA
J gene: TRBJ2-3
CDR3 length: 15
V gene: TRBV7-2
D gene: NA
CDR3 protein: CASSWSGYNTDTQYF
CDR3 DNA: TGTGCCAGCAGCTGGAGCGGCTATAACACAGATACGCAGTATTTT

clone size: NA
J gene: TRBJ2-1
CDR3 length: 15
V gene: TRBV7-8
D gene: TRBD2
CDR3 protein: CASSPGLSSYNEQFF
CDR3 DNA: TGTGCCAGCAGCCCGGGACTAAGCTCCTACAATGAGCAGTTCTTC

clone size: NA
J gene: TRBJ1-5
CDR3 length: 14
V gene: TRBV19
D gene: NA
CDR3 protein: CASSIRDSNQPQHF
CDR3 DNA: TGTGCCAGTAGTATTCGAGATAGCAATCAGCCCCAGCATTTT

clone size: NA
J gene: TRBJ1-6
CDR3 length: 13
V gene: TRBV5-1
D gene: NA
CDR3 protein: CASRSGNNSPLHF
CDR3 DNA: TGCGCCAGCAGATCCGGGAACAACTCACCCCTCCACTTT

clone size: NA
J gene: TRBJ1-5
CDR3 length: 14
V gene: TRBV30
D gene: NA
CDR3 protein: CAWNNGGTNQPQHF
CDR3 DNA: TGTGCCTGGAATAACGGCGGCACCAATCAGCCCCAGCATTTT

clone size: NA
J gene: TRBJ1-3
CDR3 length: 15
V gene: TRBV28
D gene: TRBD1
CDR3 protein: CASRNRGLGGNTIYF
CDR3 DNA: TGTGCCAGCAGAAACAGGGGGCTGGGGGGAAACACCATATATTTT

clone size: few
J gene: TRBJ1-6
CDR3 length: 16
V gene: TRBV21-1
D gene: NA
CDR3 protein: CASSKAQGRGNSPLHF
CDR3 DNA: TGTGCCAGCAGCAAAGCTCAGGGGCGCGGGAATTCACCCCTCCACTTT

clone size: once
J gene: TRBJ2-5
CDR3 length: 11
V gene: TRBV11-2
D gene: NA
CDR3 protein: CASSPQETQYF
CDR3 DNA: TGTGCCAGCAGTCCGCAAGAGACCCAGTACTTC

clone size: NA
J gene: TRBJ2-1
CDR3 length: 15
V gene: TRBV19
D gene: TRBD2
CDR3 protein: CASKWEGSSYNEQFF
CDR3 DNA: TGTGCCAGTAAATGGGAGGGGAGCTCCTACAATGAGCAGTTCTTC

clone size: NA
J gene: TRBJ2-5
CDR3 length: 17
V gene: TRBV2
D gene: TRBD2
CDR3 protein: CASTPQGTSGRWETQYF
CDR3 DNA: TGTGCCAGCACTCCGCAAGGCACTAGCGGGAGATGGGAGACCCAGTACTTC

clone size: NA
J gene: TRBJ1-3
CDR3 length: 15
V gene: TRBV30
D gene: TRBD1
CDR3 protein: CAWSVQGASGNTIYF
CDR3 DNA: TGTGCCTGGAGTGTACAGGGGGCCTCTGGAAACACCATATATTTT

clone size: NA
J gene: TRBJ2-3
CDR3 length: 20
V gene: TRBV5-8
D gene: TRBD2
CDR3 protein: CASSLVAELAGVFGTDTQYF
CDR3 DNA: TGTGCCAGCAGCTTGGTCGCTGAGCTAGCGGGGGTCTTTGGCACAGATACGCAGTATTTT

clone size: NA
J gene: TRBJ1-1
CDR3 length: 14
V gene: TRBV19
D gene: NA
CDR3 protein: CASSIEARAAEAFF
CDR3 DNA: TGTGCCAGTAGTATAGAAGCCAGGGCAGCAGAAGCTTTCTTT

clone size: once
J gene: TRBJ2-1
CDR3 length: 16
V gene: TRBV18
D gene: TRBD1
CDR3 protein: CASSRIPSRGYDEQFF
CDR3 DNA: TGTGCCAGCTCACGAATACCCTCCAGGGGGTACGATGAGCAGTTCTTC

clone size: NA
J gene: TRBJ1-1
CDR3 length: 12
V gene: TRBV3-1/TRBV3-2
D gene: NA
CDR3 protein: CASSPRDTEAFF
CDR3 DNA: TGTGCCAGCAGCCCCCGGGACACTGAAGCTTTCTTT

clone size: NA
J gene: TRBJ1-6
CDR3 length: 14
V gene: TRBV3-1/TRBV3-2
D gene: NA
CDR3 protein: CASSQEQLRSPLHF
CDR3 DNA: TGTGCCAGCAGCCAAGAACAGCTTCGTTCACCCCTCCACTTT

clone size: NA
J gene: TRBJ1-5
CDR3 length: 15
V gene: TRBV6-5
D gene: TRBD1
CDR3 protein: CASRTGGMGNQPQHF
CDR3 DNA: TGTGCCAGCAGAACAGGGGGTATGGGCAATCAGCCCCAGCATTTT

clone size: NA
J gene: TRBJ1-1
CDR3 length: 14
V gene: TRBV5-1
D gene: NA
CDR3 protein: CASSLGQMNTEAFF
CDR3 DNA: TGCGCCAGCAGCTTGGGACAGATGAACACTGAAGCTTTCTTT

clone size: NA
J gene: TRBJ2-3
CDR3 length: 17
V gene: TRBV28
D gene: TRBD2
CDR3 protein: CASSLGGLAGKEYTQYF
CDR3 DNA: TGTGCCAGCAGTTTAGGGGGACTAGCGGGAAAAGAATATACGCAGTATTTT

clone size: NA
J gene: TRBJ1-6
CDR3 length: 16
V gene: TRBV19
D gene: TRBD1
CDR3 protein: CASSYRGEGSNSPLHF
CDR3 DNA: TGTGCCAGTAGTTACAGGGGGGAAGGTTCTAATTCACCCCTCCACTTT

clone size: once
J gene: TRBJ1-1
CDR3 length: 14
V gene: TRBV4-3
D gene: NA
CDR3 protein: CASSQEYSNTEAFF
CDR3 DNA: TGCGCCAGCAGCCAAGAGTACTCGAACACTGAAGCTTTCTTT

clone size: NA
J gene: TRBJ2-3
CDR3 length: 16
V gene: TRBV3-1/TRBV3-2
D gene: TRBD2
CDR3 protein: CASSLGLAGSTDTQYF
CDR3 DNA: TGTGCCAGCAGCCTAGGACTAGCGGGGAGCACAGATACGCAGTATTTT